This T cell receptor beta chain was documented in a study of blood T cell repertoires in COVID-19. Study summary: Samples of COVID-19 (acute and convalescent) were obtained from the United States, Italy and Spain. Sample material is recorded as cDNA or gDNA derived from T cells, B-cell-depleted T cells, or PBMCs.

Original processing notes: Estimated nucleated cell counts came from reference gene primer amplification. Generated by immunoSEQ multiplex PCR, the TCRdb table keeps only in-frame clones and is missing some. That table supplies the V and J calls and clone size; D and trimming were determined from the DNA. This sample has some 20,000 clones, with roughly four fifths found just once. This CDR3 region has 17 residues. Unmatched junction bases numbered 10, after V lost 1 base and J lost 4 bases. CDR1 and CDR2 (germline): LNHNV, YYDKDF (reference sequence). This sequence was found in a human donor in a cohort sampled during active COVID-19. The chain recombines TRBV15 with TRBJ2-3, with TRBD1 matching 8 bases. The sequenced sample consisted of peripheral blood. DNA of the CDR3: TGTGCCACCAGCAGAGGGCCCTTACAGGGGGGCGCAGATACGCAGTATTTT. It codes for CATSRGPLQGGADTQYF.